This T cell receptor (beta chain) was profiled in a study of blood T cell repertoires in COVID-19. The CDR3 loop spans 14 amino acids. The ends were cut back, 8 bases at V and 2 bases at J, with 15 bases in the middle. The germline V gene has CDR1 MDHEN and CDR2 SYDVKM. Per the original data handling: Estimation of nucleated cell counts relied on the amplification of reference gene primers. Sequenced by immunoSEQ multiplex PCR; TCRdb stores in-frame clones only, minus some. V, J and clone size are taken as reported in that table, and D and trimming were inferred from the DNA itself. The sample shows 250,000 to 300,000 clones, approximately 89% of them seen only once.

The sample was PBMCs or T cells enriched from blood (not recorded which). This chain uses TRBV28 with TRBJ1-2; D gene ambiguous. The origin of this receptor is a woman aged 60-75 years who had recovered from COVID-19. CDR3 loop: CASDFGVDNYGYTF. CDR3 nucleotides: TGTGCCAGCGACTTCGGGGTCGACAACTATGGCTACACCTTC.